Each of the 7 T cell receptor beta chains below was sequenced from the same sample in a study of blood T cell repertoires in COVID-19. Clones were sequenced by immunoSEQ multiplex PCR, and TCRdb holds only the in-frame ones, with some missing. This repertoire shows 160,000 or so clones, 79% found once; its top ten account for more than 7%. What was sequenced was peripheral blood. The receptors were gathered from a woman in her fifties or sixties with COVID-19, enrolled during active disease.

The chain is built from TRBV5-1 and TRBJ2-1; D is ambiguous. Germline V lookup: CDR1 SGHRS, CDR2 YFSETQ. The CDR3 runs 14 residues. V shed 4 bases and J shed 6 bases, with 14 bases lying between them. CDR3 loop: CASSLRLDPNEQFF. CDR3 in DNA: TGCGCCAGCAGCCTAAGACTGGATCCCAATGAGCAGTTCTTC.

The chain links TRBV19 to TRBJ2-1; 9 positions agree with TRBD1. The CDR3 has 15 amino acids. V shed 3 bases and J 3 bases; nucleotides not matched to a gene: 3. The germline V gene encodes CDR1 LNHDA and CDR2 SQIVND (reference sequence). The CDR3 bases are TGTGCCAGTAGTATGACGGGACAGGGCTACAATGAGCAGTTCTTC. Its protein product is CASSMTGQGYNEQFF.

The chain carries TRBV3-1 (or the pseudogene TRBV3-2) and TRBJ2-3, with a weak D call TRBD2 (6 bases). V was trimmed by 3 bases and J by 1 base, leaving 17 bases between them. The V gene's germline CDR1 is LGHDT and CDR2 YNNKEL (reference sequence). The CDR3 contains 17 residues. This CDR3 reads CASSQGTGISGTDTQYF. The CDR3 nucleotides read TGTGCCAGCAGCCAGGGGACTGGTATCTCGGGCACAGATACGCAGTATTTT.

V gene TRBV10-3 combines with J gene TRBJ1-4; no definite D call. The CDR3 is 13 residues long. V lost 9 bases to trimming and J lost 3 bases, with 11 bases between them. Germline V gene lookup returns CDR1 ENHRY and CDR2 SYGVKD. DNA of the CDR3: TGTGCCATTATGGACGGGGCTAATGAAAAACTGTTTTTT. Its protein is CAIMDGANEKLFF.

The chain joins TRBV7-2 to TRBJ1-1; a possible D gene is TRBD1 (6 bases). The CDR3 spans 15 residues. Germline V gene sequence: CDR1 SGHTA, CDR2 FQGNSA. Trimming removed 0 bases at V and 1 base at J, with 9 bases between. CDR3 protein: CASSLAARGNTEAFF. The CDR3 bases are TGTGCCAGCAGCTTAGCGGCCAGGGGGAACACTGAAGCTTTCTTT.

The chain has TRBV6-5 and TRBJ1-1; TRBD1 matches 9 bases. The CDR3 sequence is 15 residues long. V shed 5 bases, J shed 1 base, and the junction held 5 bases outside the gene matches. Germline V lookup: CDR1 MNHEY, CDR2 SVGAGI. Here the CDR3 DNA reads TGTGCCAGCAGTAAGGGACAGGGAGCGAACACTGAAGCTTTCTTT. Its translation: CASSKGQGANTEAFF.

The chain couples TRBV9 to TRBJ2-2, with D perhaps matching TRBD1 (6 bases). Between the trimmed V and J ends, which lost 2 bases and 4 bases, there was a span of 12 bases. This CDR3 has 15 amino acids. CDR1 is SGDLS and CDR2 is YYNGEE in the germline V gene. The CDR3 DNA is TGTGCCAGCAGCGTTTACAGGGCTGCCACCGGGGAGCTGTTTTTT. It codes for CASSVYRAATGELFF.